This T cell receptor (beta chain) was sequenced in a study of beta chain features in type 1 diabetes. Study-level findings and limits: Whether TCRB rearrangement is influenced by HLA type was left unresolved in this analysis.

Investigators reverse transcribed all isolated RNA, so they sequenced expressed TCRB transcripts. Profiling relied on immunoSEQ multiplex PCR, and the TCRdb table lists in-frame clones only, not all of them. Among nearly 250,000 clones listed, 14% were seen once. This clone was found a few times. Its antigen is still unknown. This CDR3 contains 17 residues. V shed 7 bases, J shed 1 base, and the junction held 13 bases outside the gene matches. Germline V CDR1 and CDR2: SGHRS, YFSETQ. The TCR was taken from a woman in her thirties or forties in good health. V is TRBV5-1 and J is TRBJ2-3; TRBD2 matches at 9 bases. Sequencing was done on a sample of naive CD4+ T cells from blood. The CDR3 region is CASQGAERGAGTDTQYF. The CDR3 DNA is TGCGCCAGCCAAGGAGCGGAGCGGGGGGCAGGCACAGATACGCAGTATTTT.